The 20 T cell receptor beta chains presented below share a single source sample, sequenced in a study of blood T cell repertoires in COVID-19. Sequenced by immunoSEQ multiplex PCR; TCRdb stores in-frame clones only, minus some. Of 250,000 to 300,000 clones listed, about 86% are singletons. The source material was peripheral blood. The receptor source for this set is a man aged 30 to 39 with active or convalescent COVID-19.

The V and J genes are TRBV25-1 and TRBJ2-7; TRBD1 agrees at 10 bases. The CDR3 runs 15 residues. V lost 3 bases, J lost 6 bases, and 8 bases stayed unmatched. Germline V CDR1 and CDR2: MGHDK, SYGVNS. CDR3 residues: CASSDPGTGEREQYF. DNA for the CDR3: TGTGCCAGCAGTGACCCGGGGACAGGGGAACGCGAGCAGTACTTC.

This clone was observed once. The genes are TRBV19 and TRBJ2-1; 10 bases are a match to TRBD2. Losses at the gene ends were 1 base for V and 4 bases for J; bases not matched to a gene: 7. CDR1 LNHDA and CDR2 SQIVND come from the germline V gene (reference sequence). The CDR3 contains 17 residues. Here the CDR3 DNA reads TGTGCCAGTAGTATAGTAGGGCTAGCGGGGGCGTACAATGAGCAGTTCTTC. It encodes CASSIVGLAGAYNEQFF.

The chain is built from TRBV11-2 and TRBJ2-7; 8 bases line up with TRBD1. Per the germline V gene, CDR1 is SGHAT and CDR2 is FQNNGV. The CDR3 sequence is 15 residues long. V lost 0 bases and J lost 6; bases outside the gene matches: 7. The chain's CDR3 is CASSLEGQDGSEQYF. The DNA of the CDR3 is TGTGCCAGCAGCTTAGAGGGACAGGACGGCTCCGAGCAGTACTTC.

The CDR3: CASSPRGGGNNEQFF. DNA for the CDR3: TGTGCCAGCAGCCCCCGGGGCGGGGGAAACAATGAGCAGTTCTTC. The chain joins TRBV5-4 to TRBJ2-1; 7 bases match TRBD2. The germline V gene has CDR1 SGHNT and CDR2 YYREEE (reference sequence). V was clipped by 4 bases and J by 5 bases; unmatched bases: 9. The CDR3 length is 15 residues.

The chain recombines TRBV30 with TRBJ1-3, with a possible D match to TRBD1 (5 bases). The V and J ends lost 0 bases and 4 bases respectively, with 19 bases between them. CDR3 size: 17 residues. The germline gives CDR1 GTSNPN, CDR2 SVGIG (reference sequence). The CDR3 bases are TGTGCCTGGAGTGTAGCCCTCCAACTTGGGGCAGGAAACACCATATATTTT. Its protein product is CAWSVALQLGAGNTIYF.

CDR3 residues: CASNPGFTNEKLFF. The CDR3 DNA reads TGTGCCAGCAATCCAGGGTTTACTAATGAAAAACTGTTTTTT. V and J are TRBV2 and TRBJ1-4, with a weak D call TRBD1 (5 bases). The CDR3 has 14 residues. From germline, CDR1 is SNHLY and CDR2 FYNNEI. Deletions cut 7 bases from V and 2 bases from J, with 11 bases between.

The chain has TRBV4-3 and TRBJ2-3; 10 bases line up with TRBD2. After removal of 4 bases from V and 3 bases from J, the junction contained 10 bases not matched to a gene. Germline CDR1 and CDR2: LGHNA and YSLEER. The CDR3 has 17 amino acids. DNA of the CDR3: TGCGCCAGCAGCCGTGGCGTAAGCGGGGGGGGGACAGATACGCAGTATTTT. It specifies CASSRGVSGGGTDTQYF.

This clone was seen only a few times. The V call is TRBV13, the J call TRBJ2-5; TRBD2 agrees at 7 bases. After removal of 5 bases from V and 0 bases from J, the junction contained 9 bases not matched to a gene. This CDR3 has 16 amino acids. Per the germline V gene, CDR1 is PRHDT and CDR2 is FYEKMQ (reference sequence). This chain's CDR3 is CASSPNSGTYQETQYF. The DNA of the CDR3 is TGTGCCAGCAGCCCGAACAGCGGGACGTACCAAGAGACCCAGTACTTC.

The CDR3 sequence is CASSLGSFRQYF. CDR3 in DNA: TGCGCCAGCAGCCTCGGGAGTTTCCGGCAGTACTTC. The chain couples TRBV5-1 to TRBJ2-7; D might be TRBD2 (6 bases). This CDR3 is 12 amino acids long. CDR1 is SGHRS, CDR2 YFSETQ, per germline. V lost 4 bases to trimming and J lost 9 bases, with 14 bases between them. Complete variable domain (other parts from reference TRBV5-1 and TRBJ2-7): KAGVTQTPRYLIKTRGQQVTLSCSPISGHRSVSWYQQTPGQGLQFLFEYFSETQRNKGNFPGRFSGRQFSNSRSEMNVSTLELGDSALYLCASSLGSFRQYFGPGTRLTVT.

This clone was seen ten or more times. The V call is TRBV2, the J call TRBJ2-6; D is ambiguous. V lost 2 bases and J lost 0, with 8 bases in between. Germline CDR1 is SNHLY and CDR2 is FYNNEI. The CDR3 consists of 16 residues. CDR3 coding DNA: TGTGCCAGCAGTGAACAGGAAAGCTCTGGGGCCAACGTCCTGACTTTC. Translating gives CASSEQESSGANVLTF.

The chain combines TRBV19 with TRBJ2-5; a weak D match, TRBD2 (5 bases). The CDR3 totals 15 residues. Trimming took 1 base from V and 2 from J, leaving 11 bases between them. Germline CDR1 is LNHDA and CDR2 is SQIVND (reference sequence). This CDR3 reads CASSIARAQQETQYF. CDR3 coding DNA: TGTGCCAGTAGTATAGCGCGGGCCCAACAAGAGACCCAGTACTTC.

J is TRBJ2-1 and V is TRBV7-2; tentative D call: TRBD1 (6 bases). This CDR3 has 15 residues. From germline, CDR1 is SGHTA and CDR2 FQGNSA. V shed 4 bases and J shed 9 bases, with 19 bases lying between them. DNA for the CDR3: TGTGCCAGCAGCTCGAACAGGGTTCTGGGTGTTGAGCAGTTCTTC. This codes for CASSSNRVLGVEQFF.

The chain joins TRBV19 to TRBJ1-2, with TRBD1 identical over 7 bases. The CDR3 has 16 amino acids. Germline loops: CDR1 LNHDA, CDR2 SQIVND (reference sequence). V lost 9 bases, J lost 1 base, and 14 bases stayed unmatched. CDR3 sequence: CASTPGQIIGNYGYTF. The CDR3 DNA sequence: TGTGCCAGCACACCGGGACAGATTATTGGTAACTATGGCTACACCTTC.

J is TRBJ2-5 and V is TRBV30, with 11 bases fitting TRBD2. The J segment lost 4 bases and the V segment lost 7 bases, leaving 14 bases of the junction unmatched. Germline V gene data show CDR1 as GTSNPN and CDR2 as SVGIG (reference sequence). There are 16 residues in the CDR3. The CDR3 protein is CASSLNSGGAGETQYF. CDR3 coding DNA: TGTGCCTCCTCTTTAAATAGCGGGGGGGCCGGAGAGACCCAGTACTTC.

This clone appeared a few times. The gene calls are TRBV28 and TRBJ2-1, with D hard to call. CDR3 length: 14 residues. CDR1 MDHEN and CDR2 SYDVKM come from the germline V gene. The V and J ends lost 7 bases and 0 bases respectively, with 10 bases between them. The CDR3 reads CASKKESSYNEQFF. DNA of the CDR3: TGTGCCAGCAAGAAGGAGAGCTCCTACAATGAGCAGTTCTTC.

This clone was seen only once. CDR3 nucleotide sequence: TGTGCCAGCAGCTTATCTTACCAGGGTAGTTACGAGCAGTACTTC. This codes for CASSLSYQGSYEQYF. V gene TRBV5-5 combines with J gene TRBJ2-7; D perhaps matches TRBD1 (5 bases). V lost 2 bases to trimming and J lost 4 bases, with 16 bases between them. Per the germline V gene, CDR1 is SGHKS and CDR2 is YYEKEE (reference sequence). The CDR3 sequence is 15 residues long.

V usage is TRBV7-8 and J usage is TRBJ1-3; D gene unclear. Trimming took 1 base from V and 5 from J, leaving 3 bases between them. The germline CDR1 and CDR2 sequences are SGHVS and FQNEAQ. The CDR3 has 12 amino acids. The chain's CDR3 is CASSLGRNTIYF. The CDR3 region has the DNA TGTGCCAGCAGCTTAGGGCGAAACACCATATATTTT.

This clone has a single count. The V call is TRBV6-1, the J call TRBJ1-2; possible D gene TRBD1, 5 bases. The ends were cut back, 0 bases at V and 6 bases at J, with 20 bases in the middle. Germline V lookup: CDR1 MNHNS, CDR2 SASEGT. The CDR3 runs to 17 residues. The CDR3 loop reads CASSEALNPRDLDGYTF. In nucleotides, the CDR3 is TGTGCCAGCAGTGAAGCCCTAAACCCCAGGGATCTAGATGGCTACACCTTC.

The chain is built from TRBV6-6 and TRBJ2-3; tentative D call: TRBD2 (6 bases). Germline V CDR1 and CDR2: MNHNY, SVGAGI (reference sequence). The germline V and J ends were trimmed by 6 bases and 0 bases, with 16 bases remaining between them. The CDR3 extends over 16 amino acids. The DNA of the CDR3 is TGTGCCAGCAGCTATGGCGGGGATACTAGCACAGATACGCAGTATTTT. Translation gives CASSYGGDTSTDTQYF.

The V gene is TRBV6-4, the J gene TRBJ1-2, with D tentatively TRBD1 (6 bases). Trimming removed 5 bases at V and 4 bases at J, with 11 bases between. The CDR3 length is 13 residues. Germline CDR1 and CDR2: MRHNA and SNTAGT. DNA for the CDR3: TGTGCCAGCAGTACGACAGGAAGCTATGGCTACACCTTC. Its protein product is CASSTTGSYGYTF.